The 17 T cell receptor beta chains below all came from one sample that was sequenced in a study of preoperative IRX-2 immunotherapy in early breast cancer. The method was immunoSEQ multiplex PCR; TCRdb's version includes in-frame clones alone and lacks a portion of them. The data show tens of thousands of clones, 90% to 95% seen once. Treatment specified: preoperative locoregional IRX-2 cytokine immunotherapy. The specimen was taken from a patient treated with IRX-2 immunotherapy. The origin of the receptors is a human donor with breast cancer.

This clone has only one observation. CDR3 nucleotide sequence: TGTGCCATCACCCCCCAAAATGGCGCCTACGAGCAGTACTTC. Translating it yields CAITPQNGAYEQYF. J is TRBJ2-7 and V is TRBV7-2, with D unclear. V gave up 10 bases and J gave up 2 bases, with 18 bases separating them. Germline V CDR1 and CDR2: SGHTA, FQGNSA. The CDR3 consists of 14 residues. Complete variable domain (other parts from reference TRBV7-2 and TRBJ2-7): GAGVSQSPSNKVTEKGKDVELRCDPISGHTALYWYRQSLGQGLEFLIYFQGNSAPDKSGLPSDRFSAERTGGSVSTLTIQRTQQEDSAVYLCAITPQNGAYEQYFGPGTRLTVT.

The chain's CDR3 is CASSEVTGSGYGYTF. CDR3 DNA: TGTGCCAGCAGTGAAGTGACAGGGTCAGGCTATGGCTACACCTTC. This chain uses TRBV6-1 with TRBJ1-2, with 7 nucleotides matching TRBD1. CDR1 and CDR2 from the germline V gene are MNHNS and SASEGT. The CDR3 loop spans 15 amino acids. Trimming removed 1 base from V and 4 bases from J; junction bases left unmatched: 6.

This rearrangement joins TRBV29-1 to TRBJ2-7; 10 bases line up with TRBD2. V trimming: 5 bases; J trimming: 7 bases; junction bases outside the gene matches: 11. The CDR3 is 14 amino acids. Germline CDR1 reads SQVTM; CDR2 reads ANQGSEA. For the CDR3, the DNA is TGCAGCGTTCCTTCAGGACTAGCGGCGGGTGAGCAGTACTTC. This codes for CSVPSGLAAGEQYF.

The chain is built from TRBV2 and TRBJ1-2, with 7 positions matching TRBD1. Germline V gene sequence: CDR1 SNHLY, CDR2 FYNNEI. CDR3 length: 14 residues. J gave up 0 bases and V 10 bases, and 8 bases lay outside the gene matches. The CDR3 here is CATSRQGTNYGYTF. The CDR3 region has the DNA TGTGCCACTAGCCGACAGGGCACTAACTATGGCTACACCTTC.

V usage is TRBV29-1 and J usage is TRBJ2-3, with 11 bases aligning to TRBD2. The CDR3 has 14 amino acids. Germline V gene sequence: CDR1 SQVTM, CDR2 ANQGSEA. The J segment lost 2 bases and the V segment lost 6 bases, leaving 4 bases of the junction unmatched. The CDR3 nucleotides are TGCAGCGTCGGGACTAGCGGCCCCACAGATACGCAGTATTTT. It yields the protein CSVGTSGPTDTQYF.

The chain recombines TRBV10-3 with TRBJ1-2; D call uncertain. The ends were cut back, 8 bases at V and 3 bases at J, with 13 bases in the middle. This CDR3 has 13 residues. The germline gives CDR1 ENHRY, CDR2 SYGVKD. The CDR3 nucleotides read TGTGCCATCTTGAATCGTCTCGACTATGGCTACACCTTC. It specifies CAILNRLDYGYTF.

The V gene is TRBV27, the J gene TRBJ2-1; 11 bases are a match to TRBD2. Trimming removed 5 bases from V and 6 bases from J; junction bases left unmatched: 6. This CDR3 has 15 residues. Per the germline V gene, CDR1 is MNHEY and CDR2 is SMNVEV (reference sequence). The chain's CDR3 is CASSKLAGAGNEQFF. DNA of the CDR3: TGTGCCAGCAGTAAACTAGCGGGAGCGGGCAATGAGCAGTTCTTC.

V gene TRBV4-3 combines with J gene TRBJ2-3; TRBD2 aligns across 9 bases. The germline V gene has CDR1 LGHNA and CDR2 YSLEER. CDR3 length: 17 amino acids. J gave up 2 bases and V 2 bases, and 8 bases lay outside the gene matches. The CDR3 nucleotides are TGCGCCAGCAGCCAACTAATAGCGGGAGCCCTCACAGATACGCAGTATTTT. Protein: CASSQLIAGALTDTQYF.

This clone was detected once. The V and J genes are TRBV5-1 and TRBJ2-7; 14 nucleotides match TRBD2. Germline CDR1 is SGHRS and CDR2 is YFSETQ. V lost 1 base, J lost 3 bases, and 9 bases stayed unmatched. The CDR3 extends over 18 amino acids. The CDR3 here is CASSLTSGLAGGHYEQYF. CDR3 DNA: TGCGCCAGCAGCTTGACTTCTGGACTAGCGGGAGGCCACTACGAGCAGTACTTC.

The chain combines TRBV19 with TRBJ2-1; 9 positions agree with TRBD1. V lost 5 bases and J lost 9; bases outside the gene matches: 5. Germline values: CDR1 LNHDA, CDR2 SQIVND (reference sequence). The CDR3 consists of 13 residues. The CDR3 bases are TGTGCCAGTAGTGTCGGACAGGGGTTTGAGCAGTTCTTC. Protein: CASSVGQGFEQFF.

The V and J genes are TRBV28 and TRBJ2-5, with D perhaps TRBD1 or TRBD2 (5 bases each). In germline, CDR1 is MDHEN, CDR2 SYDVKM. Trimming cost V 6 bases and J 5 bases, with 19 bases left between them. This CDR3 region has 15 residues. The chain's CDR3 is CASSLPSRGWETQYF. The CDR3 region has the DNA TGTGCCAGCAGCCTACCTTCGAGGGGATGGGAGACCCAGTACTTC. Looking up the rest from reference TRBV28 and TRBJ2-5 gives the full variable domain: DVKVTQSSRYLVKRTGEKVFLECVQDMDHENMFWYRQDPGLGLRLIYFSYDVKMKEKGDIPEGYSVSREKKERFSLILESASTNQTSMYLCASSLPSRGWETQYFGPGTRLLVL.

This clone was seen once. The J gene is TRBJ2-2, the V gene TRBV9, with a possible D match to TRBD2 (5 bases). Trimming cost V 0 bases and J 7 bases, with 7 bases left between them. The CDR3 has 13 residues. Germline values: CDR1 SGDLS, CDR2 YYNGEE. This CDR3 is CASSVDGIGELFF. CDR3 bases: TGTGCCAGCAGCGTAGACGGGATCGGGGAGCTGTTTTTT.

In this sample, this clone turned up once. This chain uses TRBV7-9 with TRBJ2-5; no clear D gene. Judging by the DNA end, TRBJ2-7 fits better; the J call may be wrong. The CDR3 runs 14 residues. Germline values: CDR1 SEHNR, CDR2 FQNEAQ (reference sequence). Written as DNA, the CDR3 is TGTGCCAGCAGCTTAGCGCTTGGGGATAACGAGCAGTACTTC. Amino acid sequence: CASSLALGDNEQYF.

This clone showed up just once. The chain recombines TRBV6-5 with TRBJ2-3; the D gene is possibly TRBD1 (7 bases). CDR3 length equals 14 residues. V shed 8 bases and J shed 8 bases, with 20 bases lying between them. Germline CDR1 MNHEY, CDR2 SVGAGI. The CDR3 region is CASGLRDSSGTQYF. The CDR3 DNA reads TGTGCCAGCGGACTACGGGACAGTTCGGGTACGCAGTATTTT.

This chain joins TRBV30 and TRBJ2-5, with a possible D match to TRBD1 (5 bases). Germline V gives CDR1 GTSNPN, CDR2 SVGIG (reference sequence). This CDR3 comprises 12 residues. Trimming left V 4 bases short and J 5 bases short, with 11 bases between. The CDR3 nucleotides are TGTGCCTGGACAATGGGGCGGGAGACCCAGTACTTC. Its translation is CAWTMGRETQYF.

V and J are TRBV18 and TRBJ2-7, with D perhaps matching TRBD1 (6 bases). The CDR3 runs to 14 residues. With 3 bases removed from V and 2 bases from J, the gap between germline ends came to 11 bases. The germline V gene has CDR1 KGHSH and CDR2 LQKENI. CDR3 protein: CASSPSGTPYEQYF. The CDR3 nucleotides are TGTGCCAGCTCACCCTCCGGGACACCCTACGAGCAGTACTTC.

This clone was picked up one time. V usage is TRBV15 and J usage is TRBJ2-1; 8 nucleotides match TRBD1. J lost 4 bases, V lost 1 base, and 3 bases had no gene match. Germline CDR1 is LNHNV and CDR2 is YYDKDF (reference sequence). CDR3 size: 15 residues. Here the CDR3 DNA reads TGTGCCACCAGCAGAGGCAGGGGGCCTTACAATGAGCAGTTCTTC. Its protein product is CATSRGRGPYNEQFF.